A few counts support the clone carrying this T cell receptor (beta chain). As yet, its antigen is unknown. A read error may be the cause here, since a much bigger clone is one base away. These data belong to a study of blood T cells in healthy people across ages. General study results and limits: With unsorted PBMCs, a conclusive comparison of naive versus antigen-experienced cells was not possible.

Using a J-beta primer mix together with a sample-barcoded 5' primer, a second PCR was run for roughly 6 to 11 cycles. TCRdb processed the 5' RACE reads anew with MiXCR; each CDR3 protein has one entry. The sample has 600,000 to 900,000 distinct CDR3 sequences; roughly 26% are singletons. V lost 4 bases, J lost 2 bases, and 3 bases stayed unmatched. CDR1 and CDR2 from the germline V gene are SGHTA and FQGTGA. This CDR3 has 14 amino acids. Healthy Caucasian individuals from Russia aged about 6 to 100 were enrolled as donors. These same records also appear under a second study, on T cells of mothers and their children. That work states: Using approximately 1.5 ug per 15 ul, all extracted RNA underwent cDNA synthesis. The overlap seen between related mothers and children slightly exceeded that of unrelated pairs, though not significantly.

The source of this sequence is a boy aged 5-17 years in good health. J is TRBJ2-7 and V is TRBV7-3; TRBD1 matches 9 bases. Source material: blood. The CDR3 region has the DNA TGTGCCAGCAGCTCATACAGGGGGCCCTACGAGCAGTACTTC. As protein: CASSSYRGPYEQYF.